What follows are 4 T cell receptor beta chains derived from one specimen sequenced in a study of blood T cell repertoires in COVID-19. The repertoire was sequenced with immunoSEQ multiplex PCR; TCRdb's copy has only in-frame clones and lacks some. In the table there are some 100,000 clones, around 90% of which are singletons. The sequencing sample was made of peripheral blood. All receptors derive from a woman aged 55-75 years with acute or convalescent COVID-19.

This chain uses TRBV5-1 with TRBJ2-2; D gene uncertain. Deletions cut 0 bases from V and 4 bases from J, with 7 bases between. The V gene's germline CDR1 is SGHRS and CDR2 YFSETQ. CDR3 length equals 14 residues. CDR3 sequence (DNA): TGCGCCAGCAGCTTGGCGCCGAGCACCGGGGAGCTGTTTTTT. This sequence encodes CASSLAPSTGELFF.

The chain has TRBV19 and TRBJ2-3; 10 bases agree with TRBD2. The V gene end was trimmed by 5 bases and the J gene end by 4 bases; junction bases not matched to a gene: 6. Germline CDR1 is LNHDA and CDR2 is SQIVND (reference sequence). The CDR3 extends over 15 amino acids. As DNA, the CDR3 is TGTGCCAGTAGTTCCAGCGGGAGGGGGGCAGATACGCAGTATTTT. This gives the protein CASSSSGRGADTQYF.

V and J are TRBV24-1 and TRBJ2-1; TRBD1 aligns across 9 bases. There are 16 residues in the CDR3. Germline V gene lookup returns CDR1 KGHDR and CDR2 SFDVKD. The trim removed 3 bases at V and 2 bases at J, leaving 4 bases unmatched. CDR3 DNA: TGTGCCACCAGTGATCCGCGACAGGGGGCCTACAATGAGCAGTTCTTC. This codes for CATSDPRQGAYNEQFF.

The chain links TRBV30 to TRBJ1-3, with D unclear. Germline V CDR1 and CDR2: GTSNPN, SVGIG (reference sequence). V was trimmed by 2 bases and J by 0 bases, leaving 11 bases between them. The CDR3 extends over 15 amino acids. The CDR3 is CAWSITALSGNTIYF. The CDR3 DNA is TGTGCCTGGAGTATCACAGCTCTCTCTGGAAACACCATATATTTT. The entire variable domain, with the rest obtained from reference TRBV30 and TRBJ1-3, is as follows: SQTIHQWPATLVQPVGSPLSLECTVEGTSNPNLYWYRQAAGRGLQLLFYSVGIGQISSEVPQNLSASRPQDRQFILSSKKLLLSDSGFYLCAWSITALSGNTIYFGEGSWLTVV.